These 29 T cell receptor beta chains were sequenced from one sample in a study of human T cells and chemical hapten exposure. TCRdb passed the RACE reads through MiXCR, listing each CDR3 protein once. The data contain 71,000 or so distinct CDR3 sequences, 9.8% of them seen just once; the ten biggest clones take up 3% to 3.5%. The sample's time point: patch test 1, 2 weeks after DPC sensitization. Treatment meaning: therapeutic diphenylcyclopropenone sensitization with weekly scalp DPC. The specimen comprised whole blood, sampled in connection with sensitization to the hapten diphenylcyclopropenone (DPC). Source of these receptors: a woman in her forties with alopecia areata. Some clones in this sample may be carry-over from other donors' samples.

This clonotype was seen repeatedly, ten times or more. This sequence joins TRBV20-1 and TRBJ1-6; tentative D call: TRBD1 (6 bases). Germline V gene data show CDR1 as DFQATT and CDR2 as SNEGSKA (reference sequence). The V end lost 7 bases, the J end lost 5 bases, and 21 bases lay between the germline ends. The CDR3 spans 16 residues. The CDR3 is CSGGTPERGDNSPLHF. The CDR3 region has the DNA TGCAGTGGAGGGACACCGGAGAGGGGCGATAATTCACCCCTCCACTTT.

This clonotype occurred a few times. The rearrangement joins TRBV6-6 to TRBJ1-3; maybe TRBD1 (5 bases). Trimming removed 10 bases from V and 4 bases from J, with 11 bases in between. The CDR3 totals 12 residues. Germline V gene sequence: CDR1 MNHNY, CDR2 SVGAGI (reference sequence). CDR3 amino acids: CAMSGGGNTIYF. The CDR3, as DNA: TGTGCCATGTCCGGGGGGGGAAACACCATATATTTT.

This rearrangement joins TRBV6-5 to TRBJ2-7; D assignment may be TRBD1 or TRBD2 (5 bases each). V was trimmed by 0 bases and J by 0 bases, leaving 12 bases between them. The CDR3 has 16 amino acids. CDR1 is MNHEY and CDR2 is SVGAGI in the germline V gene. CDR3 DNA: TGTGCCAGCAGTTACTCTTCTGGGGCGGGCTCCTACGAGCAGTACTTC. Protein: CASSYSSGAGSYEQYF.

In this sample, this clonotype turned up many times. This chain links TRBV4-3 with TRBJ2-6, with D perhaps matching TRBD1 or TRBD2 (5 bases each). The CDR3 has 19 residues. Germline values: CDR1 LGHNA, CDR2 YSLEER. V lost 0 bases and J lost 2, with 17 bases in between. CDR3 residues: CASSQDNGLGTAGANVLTF. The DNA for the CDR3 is TGCGCCAGCAGCCAAGATAACGGCCTAGGGACCGCTGGGGCCAACGTCCTGACTTTC.

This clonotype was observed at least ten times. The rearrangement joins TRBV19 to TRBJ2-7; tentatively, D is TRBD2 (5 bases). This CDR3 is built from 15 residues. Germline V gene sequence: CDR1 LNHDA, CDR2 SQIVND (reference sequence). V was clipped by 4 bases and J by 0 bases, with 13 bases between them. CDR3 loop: CASSTGNGYSYEQYF. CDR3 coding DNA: TGTGCCAGTAGTACGGGGAATGGGTACTCCTACGAGCAGTACTTC. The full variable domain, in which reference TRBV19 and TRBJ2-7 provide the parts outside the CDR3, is DGGITQSPKYLFRKEGQNVTLSCEQNLNHDAMYWYRQDPGQGLRLIYYSQIVNDFQKGDIAEGYSVSREKKESFPLTVTSAQKNPTAFYLCASSTGNGYSYEQYFGPGTRLTVT.

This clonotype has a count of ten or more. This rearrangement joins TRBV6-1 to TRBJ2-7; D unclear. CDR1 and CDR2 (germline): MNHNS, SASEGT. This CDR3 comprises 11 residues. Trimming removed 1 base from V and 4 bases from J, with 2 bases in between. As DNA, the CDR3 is TGTGCCAGCAGTGAAGGGTACGAGCAGTACTTC. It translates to CASSEGYEQYF.

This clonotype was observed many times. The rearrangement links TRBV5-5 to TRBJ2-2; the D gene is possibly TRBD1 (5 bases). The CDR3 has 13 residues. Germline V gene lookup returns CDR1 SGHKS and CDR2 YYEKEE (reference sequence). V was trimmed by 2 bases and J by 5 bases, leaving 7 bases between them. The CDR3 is CASSFGATGELFF. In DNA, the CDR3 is TGTGCCAGCAGCTTTGGGGCGACCGGGGAGCTGTTTTTT.

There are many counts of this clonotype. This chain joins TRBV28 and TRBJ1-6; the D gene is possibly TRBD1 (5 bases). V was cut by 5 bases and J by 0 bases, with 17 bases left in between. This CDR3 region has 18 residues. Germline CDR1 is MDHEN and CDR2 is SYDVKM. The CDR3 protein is CASSTPPGRSSYNSPLHF. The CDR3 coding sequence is TGTGCCAGCAGTACCCCACCGGGACGGAGCTCCTATAATTCACCCCTCCACTTT. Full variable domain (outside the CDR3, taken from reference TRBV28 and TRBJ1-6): DVKVTQSSRYLVKRTGEKVFLECVQDMDHENMFWYRQDPGLGLRLIYFSYDVKMKEKGDIPEGYSVSREKKERFSLILESASTNQTSMYLCASSTPPGRSSYNSPLHFGNGTRLTVT.

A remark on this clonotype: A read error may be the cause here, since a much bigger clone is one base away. Here the CDR3 reads CATRENWVLAEDNSYNEQFF. The DNA for the CDR3 is TGTGCCACCAGAGAAAACTGGGTGCTAGCGGAGGACAACTCCTACAATGAGCAGTTCTTC. This chain connects TRBV27 to TRBJ2-1; 7 bases fit TRBD2. The trim removed 10 bases at V and 0 bases at J, leaving 24 bases unmatched. The CDR3 covers 20 residues. Per germline, CDR1 MNHEY and CDR2 SMNVEV (reference sequence).

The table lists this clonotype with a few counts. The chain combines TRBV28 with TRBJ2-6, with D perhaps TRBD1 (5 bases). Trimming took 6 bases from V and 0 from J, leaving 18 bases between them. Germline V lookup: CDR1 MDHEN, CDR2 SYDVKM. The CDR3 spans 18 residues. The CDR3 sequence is CASSSSTARLSGANVLTF. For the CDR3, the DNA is TGTGCCAGCAGCTCATCGACAGCAAGACTCTCTGGGGCCAACGTCCTGACTTTC.

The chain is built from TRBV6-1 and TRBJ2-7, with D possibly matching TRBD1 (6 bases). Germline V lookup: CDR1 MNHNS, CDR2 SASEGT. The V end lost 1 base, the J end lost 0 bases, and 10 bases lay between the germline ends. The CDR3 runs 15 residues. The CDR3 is CASSEGGPSSYEQYF. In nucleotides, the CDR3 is TGTGCCAGCAGTGAAGGGGGGCCTAGCTCCTACGAGCAGTACTTC.

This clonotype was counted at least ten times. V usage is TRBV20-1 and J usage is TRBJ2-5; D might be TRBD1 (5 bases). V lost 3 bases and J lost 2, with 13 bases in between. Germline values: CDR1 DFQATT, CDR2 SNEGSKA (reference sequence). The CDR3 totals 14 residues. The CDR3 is CSASGLGQQETQYF. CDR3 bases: TGCAGTGCTAGCGGGCTGGGGCAGCAAGAGACCCAGTACTTC.

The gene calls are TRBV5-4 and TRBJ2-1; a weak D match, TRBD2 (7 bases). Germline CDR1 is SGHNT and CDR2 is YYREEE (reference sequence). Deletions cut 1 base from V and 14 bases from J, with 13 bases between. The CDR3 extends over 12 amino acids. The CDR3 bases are TGTGCCAGCAGCTTGTGGGGGGGCGAGAAGTTCTTC. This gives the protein CASSLWGGEKFF.

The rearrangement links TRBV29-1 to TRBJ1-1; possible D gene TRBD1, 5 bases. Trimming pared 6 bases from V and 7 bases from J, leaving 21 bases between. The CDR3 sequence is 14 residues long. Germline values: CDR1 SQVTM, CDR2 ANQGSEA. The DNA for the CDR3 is TGCAGCGTGGGGAGATCCGGGGCGAGGGGTGAAGCTTTCTTT. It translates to CSVGRSGARGEAFF. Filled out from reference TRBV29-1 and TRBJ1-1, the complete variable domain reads SAVISQKPSRDICQRGTSLTIQCQVDSQVTMMFWYRQQPGQSLTLIATANQGSEATYESGFVIDKFPISRPNLTFSTLTVSNMSPEDSSIYLCSVGRSGARGEAFFGQGTRLTVV.

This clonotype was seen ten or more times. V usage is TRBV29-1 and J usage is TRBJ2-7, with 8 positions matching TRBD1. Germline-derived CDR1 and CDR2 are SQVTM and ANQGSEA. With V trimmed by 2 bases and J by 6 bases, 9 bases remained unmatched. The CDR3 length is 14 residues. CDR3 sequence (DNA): TGCAGCGTTGAATTGGGGCAGGGGGCAGGCGAGCAGTACTTC. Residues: CSVELGQGAGEQYF.

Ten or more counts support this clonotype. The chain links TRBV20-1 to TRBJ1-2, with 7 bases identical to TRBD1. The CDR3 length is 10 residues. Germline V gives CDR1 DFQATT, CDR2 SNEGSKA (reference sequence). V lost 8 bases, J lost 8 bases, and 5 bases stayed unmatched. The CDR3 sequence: CSNDRDGYTF. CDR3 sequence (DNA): TGCAGTAACGACAGGGACGGCTACACCTTC.

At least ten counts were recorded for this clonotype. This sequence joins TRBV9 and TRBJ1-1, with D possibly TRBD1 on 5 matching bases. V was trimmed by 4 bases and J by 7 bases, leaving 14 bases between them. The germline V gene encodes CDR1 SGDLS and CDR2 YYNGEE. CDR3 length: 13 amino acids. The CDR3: CASSSTLDIEAFF. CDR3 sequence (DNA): TGTGCCAGCAGCTCCACCCTGGACATTGAAGCTTTCTTT. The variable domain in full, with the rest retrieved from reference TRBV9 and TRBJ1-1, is DSGVTQTPKHLITATGQRVTLRCSPRSGDLSVYWYQQSLDQGLQFLIQYYNGEERAKGNILERFSAQQFPDLHSELNLSSLELGDSALYFCASSSTLDIEAFFGQGTRLTVV.

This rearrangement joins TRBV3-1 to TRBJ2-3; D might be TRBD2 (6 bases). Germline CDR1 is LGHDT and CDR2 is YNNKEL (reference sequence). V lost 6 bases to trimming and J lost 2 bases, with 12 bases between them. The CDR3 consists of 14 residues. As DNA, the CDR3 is TGTGCCAGCAGACCAGGGACTGCCACAGATACGCAGTATTTT. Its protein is CASRPGTATDTQYF.

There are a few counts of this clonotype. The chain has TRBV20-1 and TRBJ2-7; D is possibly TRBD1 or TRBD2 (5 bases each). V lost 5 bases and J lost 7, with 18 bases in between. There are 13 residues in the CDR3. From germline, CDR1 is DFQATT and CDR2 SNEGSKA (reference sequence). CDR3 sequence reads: CSARRDLHGEQYF. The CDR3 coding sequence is TGCAGTGCTCGACGGGACCTGCATGGGGAGCAGTACTTC.

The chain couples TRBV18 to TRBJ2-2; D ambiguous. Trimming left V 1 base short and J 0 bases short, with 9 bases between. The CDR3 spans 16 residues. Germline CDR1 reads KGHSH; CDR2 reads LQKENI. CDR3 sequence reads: CASSPLLGSNTGELFF. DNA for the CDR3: TGTGCCAGCTCACCACTCCTGGGTTCGAACACCGGGGAGCTGTTTTTT.

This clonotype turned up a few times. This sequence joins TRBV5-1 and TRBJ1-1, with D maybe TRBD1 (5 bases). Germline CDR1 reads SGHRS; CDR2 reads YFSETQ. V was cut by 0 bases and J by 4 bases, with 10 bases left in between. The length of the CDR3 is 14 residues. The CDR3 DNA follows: TGCGCCAGCAGCTTGGACAGGTCGACCACTGAAGCTTTCTTT. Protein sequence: CASSLDRSTTEAFF.

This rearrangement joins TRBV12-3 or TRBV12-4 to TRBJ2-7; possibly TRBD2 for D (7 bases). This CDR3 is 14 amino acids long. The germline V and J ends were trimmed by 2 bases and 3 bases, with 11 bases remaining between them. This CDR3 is CASSLRGGGYEQYF. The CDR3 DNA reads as TGTGCCAGCAGTTTACGAGGGGGGGGCTACGAGCAGTACTTC.

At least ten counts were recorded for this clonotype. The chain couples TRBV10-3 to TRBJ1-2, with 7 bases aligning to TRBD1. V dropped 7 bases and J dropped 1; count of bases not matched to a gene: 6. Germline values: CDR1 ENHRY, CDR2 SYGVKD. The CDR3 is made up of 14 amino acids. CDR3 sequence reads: CAITLDRSNYGYTF. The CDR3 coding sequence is TGTGCCATCACCCTGGACAGGAGTAACTATGGCTACACCTTC.

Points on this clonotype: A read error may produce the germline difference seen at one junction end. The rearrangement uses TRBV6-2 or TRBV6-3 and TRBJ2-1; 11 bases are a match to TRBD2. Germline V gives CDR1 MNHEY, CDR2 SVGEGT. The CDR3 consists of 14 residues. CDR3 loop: CTSSGTSGVNGQFF. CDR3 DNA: TGTACCAGCAGTGGGACTAGCGGAGTCAATGGGCAGTTCTTC.

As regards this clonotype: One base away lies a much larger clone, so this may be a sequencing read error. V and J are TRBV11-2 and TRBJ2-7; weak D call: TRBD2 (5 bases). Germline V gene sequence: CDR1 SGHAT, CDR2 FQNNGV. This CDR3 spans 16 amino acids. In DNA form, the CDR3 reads TGTGCCAGCGGCTTACAATTCGGGGTCGGGGCCTACGAGCAGTACTTC. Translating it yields CASGLQFGVGAYEQYF.

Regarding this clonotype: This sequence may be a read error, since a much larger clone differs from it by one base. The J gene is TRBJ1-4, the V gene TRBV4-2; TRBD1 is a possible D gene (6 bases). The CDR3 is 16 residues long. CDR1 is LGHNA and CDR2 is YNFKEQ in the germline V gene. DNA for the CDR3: TGTGCCAGCAGCCAAGCTCGGGGGCAGGGGTATGAAAAACTGTCTTTT. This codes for CASSQARGQGYEKLSF.

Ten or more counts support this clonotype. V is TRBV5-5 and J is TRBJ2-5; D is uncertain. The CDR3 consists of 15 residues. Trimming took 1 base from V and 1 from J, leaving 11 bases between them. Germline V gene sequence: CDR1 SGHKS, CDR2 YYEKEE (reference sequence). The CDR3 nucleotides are TGTGCCAGCAGCTTGAATCCGGGTGTCCAAGAGACCCAGTACTTC. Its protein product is CASSLNPGVQETQYF.

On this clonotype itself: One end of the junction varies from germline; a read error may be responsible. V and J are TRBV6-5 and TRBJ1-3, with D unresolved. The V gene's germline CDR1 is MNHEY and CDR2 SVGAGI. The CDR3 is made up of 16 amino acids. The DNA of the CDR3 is TGTGCCGGCAGTGCCTCGGACGGAAGCTCTGGAAACACCATATATTTT. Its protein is CAGSASDGSSGNTIYF.

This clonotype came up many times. This chain's CDR3 is CASSQDNRGRRGRADTQYF. The DNA of the CDR3 is TGCGCCAGCAGCCAAGATAACCGAGGACGGCGGGGGCGAGCAGATACGCAGTATTTT. V is TRBV4-3 and J is TRBJ2-3; D possibly corresponds to TRBD2 (7 bases). V lost 0 bases to trimming and J lost 4 bases, with 23 bases between them. The CDR3 sequence is 19 residues long. From germline, CDR1 is LGHNA and CDR2 YSLEER.